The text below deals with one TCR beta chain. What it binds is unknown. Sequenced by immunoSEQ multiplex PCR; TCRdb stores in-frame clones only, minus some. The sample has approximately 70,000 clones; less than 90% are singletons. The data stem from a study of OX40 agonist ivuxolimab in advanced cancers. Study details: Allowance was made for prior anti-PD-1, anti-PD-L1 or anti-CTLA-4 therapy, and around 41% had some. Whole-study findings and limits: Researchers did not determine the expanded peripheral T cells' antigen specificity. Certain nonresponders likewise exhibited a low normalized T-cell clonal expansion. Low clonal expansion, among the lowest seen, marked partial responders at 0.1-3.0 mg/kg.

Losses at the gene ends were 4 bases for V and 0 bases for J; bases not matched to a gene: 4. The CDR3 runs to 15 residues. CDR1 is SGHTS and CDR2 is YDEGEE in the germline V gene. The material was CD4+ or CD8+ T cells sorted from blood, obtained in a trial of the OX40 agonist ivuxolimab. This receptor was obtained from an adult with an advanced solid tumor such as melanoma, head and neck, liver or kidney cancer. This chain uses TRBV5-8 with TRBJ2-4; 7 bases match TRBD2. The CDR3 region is CASSKRDLAKNIQYF. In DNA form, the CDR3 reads TGTGCCAGCAGCAAGCGGGATTTAGCCAAAAACATTCAGTACTTC.